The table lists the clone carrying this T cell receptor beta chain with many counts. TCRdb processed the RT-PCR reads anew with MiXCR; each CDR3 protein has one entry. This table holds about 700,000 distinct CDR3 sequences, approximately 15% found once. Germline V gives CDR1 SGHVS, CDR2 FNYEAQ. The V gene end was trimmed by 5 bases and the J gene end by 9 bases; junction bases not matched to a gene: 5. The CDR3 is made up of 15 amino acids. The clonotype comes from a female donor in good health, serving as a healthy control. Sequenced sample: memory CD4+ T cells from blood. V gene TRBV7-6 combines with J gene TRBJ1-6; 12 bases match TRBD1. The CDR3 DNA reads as TGTGCCAGCAGCCTGGGACAGGGGGCTGGTTCACCCCTCCACTTT. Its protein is CASSLGQGAGSPLHF.